Following are 8 T cell receptor beta chains from one sample sequenced in a study of Tregs in tolerant kidney transplant recipients. Data came from immunoSEQ multiplex PCR; TCRdb stores just in-frame clones and leaves some out. Seen here are 4,000 to 5,500 clones, around 40% observed once, and the top ten hold more than 5.5%. What these receptors recognize is not known. Specimen: CD8+ T cells from blood cultured with allogeneic cells. These receptor sequences come from a human donor in good health.

The count of this clone is one. The V and J genes are TRBV11-3 and TRBJ2-1; 8 bases are shared with TRBD2. After removal of 1 base from V and 3 bases from J, the junction contained 8 bases not matched to a gene. The CDR3 runs 17 residues. From germline, CDR1 is SGHNT and CDR2 YENEEA. CDR3 in DNA: TGTGCCAGCAGCTTAGGACCTAGGCTAGCGGGCTACAATGAGCAGTTCTTC. It yields the protein CASSLGPRLAGYNEQFF.

This clone has only a few counts. This chain links TRBV13 with TRBJ1-6; D gene ambiguous. The germline gives CDR1 PRHDT, CDR2 FYEKMQ (reference sequence). The CDR3 has 12 residues. The ends were cut back, 7 bases at V and 2 bases at J, with 3 bases in the middle. The CDR3 DNA reads as TGTGCCAGCACCGCCTATAATTCACCCCTCCACTTT. It is translated as CASTAYNSPLHF.

The chain has TRBV7-9 and TRBJ2-7, with TRBD1 as a possible D gene (5 bases). The germline V gene has CDR1 SEHNR and CDR2 FQNEAQ (reference sequence). The CDR3 has 16 amino acids. V lost 3 bases to trimming and J lost 0 bases, with 15 bases between them. CDR3 amino acids: CASSFGTRQSSYEQYF. The CDR3 DNA reads as TGTGCCAGCAGCTTTGGTACGCGACAGAGCTCCTACGAGCAGTACTTC. Full variable domain (missing parts from reference TRBV7-9 and TRBJ2-7): DTGVSQNPRHKITKRGQNVTFRCDPISEHNRLYWYRQTLGQGPEFLTYFQNEAQLEKSRLLSDRFSAERPKGSFSTLEIQRTEQGDSAMYLCASSFGTRQSSYEQYFGPGTRLTVT.

By sample share, this clone is medium-sized. The chain carries TRBV2 and TRBJ2-7; D unresolved. The CDR3 consists of 11 residues. The ends were cut back, 5 bases at V and 7 bases at J, with 9 bases in the middle. Germline CDR1 SNHLY, CDR2 FYNNEI. CDR3 DNA sequence: TGTGCCAGCAGTAATGGGTTAGAGCAGTACTTC. It yields the protein CASSNGLEQYF. Supplemented by reference TRBV2 and TRBJ2-7, the full variable domain reads EPEVTQTPSHQVTQMGQEVILRCVPISNHLYFYWYRQILGQKVEFLVSFYNNEISEKSEIFDDQFSVERPDGSNFTLKIRSTKLEDSAMYFCASSNGLEQYFGPGTRLTVT.

This clone was recorded a few times. The chain employs TRBV2 and TRBJ1-5; 10 nucleotides match TRBD1. This CDR3 is 14 amino acids long. Germline trimming cut 6 bases from V and 5 bases from J; bases unmatched to any gene: 4. Germline lookup yields CDR1 SNHLY and CDR2 FYNNEI. CDR3 DNA sequence: TGTGCCAGCAGCAGCGGACAGGGGGATCAGCCCCAGCATTTT. It specifies CASSSGQGDQPQHF.

In its sample, this clone is medium-sized (0.01 to 0.1%). The rearrangement uses TRBV5-1 and TRBJ1-2; 7 positions agree with TRBD1. CDR1 SGHRS and CDR2 YFSETQ come from the germline V gene. V trimming: 4 bases; J trimming: 4 bases; junction bases outside the gene matches: 10. The length of the CDR3 is 15 residues. CDR3 in amino acids: CASSTESTGLYGYTF. CDR3 DNA: TGCGCCAGCAGCACCGAGTCGACAGGGCTCTATGGCTACACCTTC.

The chain employs TRBV27 and TRBJ2-7; D call uncertain. The V end lost 8 bases, the J end lost 2 bases, and 7 bases lay between the germline ends. The germline gives CDR1 MNHEY, CDR2 SMNVEV (reference sequence). CDR3 length: 11 residues. The CDR3 reads CASGQAYEQYF. The DNA of the CDR3 is TGTGCCAGCGGCCAGGCCTACGAGCAGTACTTC.

The sample holds a few counts of this clone. The V gene is TRBV6-6, the J gene TRBJ1-1; D remains unclear. CDR3 length: 13 residues. Trimming removed 6 bases from V and 2 bases from J, with 10 bases in between. Germline V gives CDR1 MNHNY, CDR2 SVGAGI (reference sequence). CDR3 DNA: TGTGCCAGCAGCCCCGGCGCCAACACTGAAGCTTTCTTT. Its protein is CASSPGANTEAFF.